These 20 T cell receptor beta chains were sequenced from one sample in a study of blood T cell repertoires in COVID-19 (TCRdb year 2020). The library was produced with the immunoSEQ multiplex PCR assay. TCRdb re-hosts the immuneACCESS table, in-frame sequences only. Its copies lack some clones; in the studies checked, an unresolved V gene accounts for under half of them, and the cause for the rest is not known. The sample has 130,000 to 150,000 clones on record, roughly 87% of them singletons. 4% of the sample is held by the ten biggest clonotypes. The sequencing input was PBMCs or T cells enriched from blood (not recorded which). Source of these receptors: a woman in her 40s who had been exposed to COVID-19.

The gene calls are TRBV12-1 and TRBJ2-1; the table gives TRBD2 as D, unverified against the DNA. TRBV12-1 is flagged as a pseudogene. The CDR3 spans 22 residues. The chain's CDR3 is CASSFGPGETHPGLADDNEQFF. The CDR3 DNA follows: TGTGCCAGCAGCTTTGGGCCGGGGGAGACTCATCCGGGACTAGCGGACGACAATGAGCAGTTCTTC.

This clone showed up just once. This chain links TRBV12-3 or TRBV12-4 with TRBJ1-1; TRBD1 matches at 7 bases. Trimming cost V 5 bases and J 3 bases; bases outside gene matches: 3. The CDR3 extends over 13 amino acids. CDR3 nucleotide sequence: TGTGCCAGCAGTCGGGACAGCGACACTGAAGCTTTCTTT. Amino acids: CASSRDSDTEAFF.

This chain links TRBV3-1 (or the pseudogene TRBV3-2) with TRBJ1-2; D gene unclear. Trimming stripped 1 base from V and 4 bases from J, with 10 bases between. The CDR3 is 14 residues long. Per the germline V gene, CDR1 is LGHDT and CDR2 is YNNKEL (reference sequence). CDR3 amino acids: CASSQARGSYGYTF. CDR3 in DNA: TGTGCCAGCAGCCAAGCTCGGGGATCCTATGGCTACACCTTC.

V gene TRBV6-5 combines with J gene TRBJ1-4; 7 nucleotides line up with TRBD1. V lost 2 bases and J lost 5; bases outside the gene matches: 5. Germline CDR1 is MNHEY and CDR2 is SVGAGI. The CDR3 spans 15 residues. DNA of the CDR3: TGTGCCAGCAGTTACGGTGGGACAGTGAATGAAAAACTGTTTTTT. Protein sequence: CASSYGGTVNEKLFF.

This clone has just one count. The chain has TRBV11-2 and TRBJ2-3, with D tentatively TRBD2 (7 bases). The CDR3 totals 15 residues. Germline values: CDR1 SGHAT, CDR2 FQNNGV. V lost 2 bases and J 5 bases, leaving 14 bases between the germline ends. For the CDR3, the DNA is TGTGCCAGCAGCTTAAATCGGGGGGCCGAAGATACGCAGTATTTT. It is translated as CASSLNRGAEDTQYF.

This rearrangement joins TRBV10-2 to TRBJ2-1; 9 bases are a match to TRBD1. J gave up 8 bases and V 6 bases, and 5 bases lay outside the gene matches. The CDR3 is 13 amino acids. Looked up from germline, CDR1 is WSHSY and CDR2 is SAAADI. The CDR3 nucleotides read TGCGCCAGCAGGGGACAGGGTAGCGATGAGCAGTTCTTC. Translated: CASRGQGSDEQFF.

About this clone itself: Other DNA variants within this sample encode the same CDR3. The chain carries TRBV5-1 and TRBJ2-7, with TRBD1 matching 7 bases. The CDR3 loop spans 14 amino acids. Germline loops: CDR1 SGHRS, CDR2 YFSETQ. Trimming removed 0 bases from V and 2 bases from J; junction bases left unmatched: 2. CDR3 in DNA: TGCGCCAGCAGCTTGGGAGACAGGGCCTACGAGCAGTACTTC. This sequence encodes CASSLGDRAYEQYF.

The chain joins TRBV4-2 to TRBJ2-5; D might be TRBD2 (6 bases). Per germline, CDR1 LGHNA and CDR2 YNFKEQ. The CDR3 length is 15 residues. V dropped 1 base and J dropped 5 bases, with 14 bases sitting between them. CDR3 protein: CASSQVREVRETQYF. The CDR3 DNA sequence: TGTGCCAGCAGCCAAGTTAGGGAGGTTCGGGAGACCCAGTACTTC.

This chain connects TRBV6-6 to TRBJ2-7; 7 bases agree with TRBD1. The CDR3 spans 14 residues. CDR1 MNHNY and CDR2 SVGAGI come from the germline V gene (reference sequence). V lost 6 bases to trimming and J lost 5 bases; unmatched junction nucleotides: 10. The DNA for the CDR3 is TGTGCCAGCAGGACCTTGACAGGGAACCACGAGCAGTACTTC. It encodes CASRTLTGNHEQYF.

The chain carries TRBV7-9 and TRBJ2-2; possibly TRBD1 for D (5 bases). V was cut by 7 bases and J by 2 bases, with 11 bases left in between. Germline V lookup: CDR1 SEHNR, CDR2 FQNEAQ (reference sequence). The CDR3 length is 14 residues. CDR3 in amino acids: CASNRDSNTGELFF. The CDR3 DNA sequence: TGTGCCAGCAACCGCGACAGTAACACCGGGGAGCTGTTTTTT. The full variable domain, in which reference TRBV7-9 and TRBJ2-2 provide the parts outside the CDR3, is DTGVSQNPRHKITKRGQNVTFRCDPISEHNRLYWYRQTLGQGPEFLTYFQNEAQLEKSRLLSDRFSAERPKGSFSTLEIQRTEQGDSAMYLCASNRDSNTGELFFGEGSRLTVL.

This clone appeared a single time. The chain combines TRBV9 with TRBJ1-1; no reliable D call. Germline values: CDR1 SGDLS, CDR2 YYNGEE. V lost 4 bases, J lost 0 bases, and 16 bases lay in between. CDR3 length equals 16 residues. The CDR3 spells CASSRGSAVMNTEAFF. The CDR3 nucleotides are TGTGCCAGCAGCCGGGGTTCGGCGGTCATGAACACTGAAGCTTTCTTT.

This rearrangement joins TRBV10-3 to TRBJ2-1; TRBD2 agrees at 7 bases. Germline CDR1 reads ENHRY; CDR2 reads SYGVKD. The CDR3 length is 12 residues. The J segment lost 6 bases and the V segment lost 4 bases, leaving 0 bases of the junction unmatched. The DNA of the CDR3 is TGTGCCATCAGTGGGACTAGCAATGAGCAGTTCTTC. Its translation is CAISGTSNEQFF.

The chain is built from TRBV28 and TRBJ2-1; 8 bases fit TRBD2. CDR3 length: 14 residues. V gave up 5 bases and J gave up 5 bases; unmatched junction bases: 5. CDR1 is MDHEN, CDR2 SYDVKM, per germline. CDR3 DNA sequence: TGTGCCAGCAGTCCCGGGACTAGTCACAATGAGCAGTTCTTC. Its protein product is CASSPGTSHNEQFF.

CDR3 bases: TGTGCCAGTAGTATAAGGGGAAACACCGGGGAGCTGTTTTTT. This translates into CASSIRGNTGELFF. The chain uses TRBV19 and TRBJ2-2; D might be TRBD1 (5 bases). V was trimmed by 2 bases and J by 2 bases, leaving 6 bases between them. The CDR3 length is 14 residues. Germline lookup yields CDR1 LNHDA and CDR2 SQIVND (reference sequence).

The chain joins TRBV7-9 to TRBJ2-7, with D perhaps TRBD1 (6 bases). The CDR3 sequence is 14 residues long. CDR1 is SEHNR and CDR2 is FQNEAQ in the germline V gene (reference sequence). Deletions cut 3 bases from V and 3 bases from J, with 12 bases between. The DNA for the CDR3 is TGTGCCAGCAGCTTTGGTACAGGGATCTACGAGCAGTACTTC. Encoded protein: CASSFGTGIYEQYF.

This chain uses TRBV7-9 with TRBJ2-1; 14 bases map to TRBD2. CDR1 is SEHNR, CDR2 FQNEAQ, per germline (reference sequence). V lost 4 bases, J lost 0 bases, and 5 bases stayed unmatched. The CDR3 length is 18 residues. The CDR3, as DNA: TGTGCCAGCAGCTGGCGGACTAGCGGGGGGAGCTCCTACAATGAGCAGTTCTTC. Translation gives CASSWRTSGGSSYNEQFF.

This chain uses TRBV25-1 with TRBJ1-5, with D tentatively TRBD1 (5 bases). This CDR3 comprises 16 residues. V lost 0 bases and J 2 bases, leaving 11 bases between the germline ends. CDR1 and CDR2 (germline): MGHDK, SYGVNS. The CDR3 here is CASSEYAGYGNQPQHF. CDR3 in DNA: TGTGCCAGCAGTGAATACGCAGGGTACGGCAATCAGCCCCAGCATTTT.

This chain's CDR3 is CASSLAAGRGSPLHF. The CDR3 nucleotides read TGCGCCAGCAGCTTGGCCGCGGGACGGGGATCACCCCTCCACTTT. The V gene is TRBV5-1, the J gene TRBJ1-6, with a possible D match to TRBD1 (5 bases). The CDR3 has 15 residues. Trimming stripped 0 bases from V and 10 bases from J, with 14 bases between. Per the germline V gene, CDR1 is SGHRS and CDR2 is YFSETQ.

The chain employs TRBV19 and TRBJ1-1; D not certain. CDR1 is LNHDA, CDR2 SQIVND, per germline (reference sequence). Trimming removed 6 bases at V and 4 bases at J, with 9 bases between. CDR3 length: 12 amino acids. CDR3 sequence: CASRRVSTEAFF. In DNA, the CDR3 is TGTGCCAGTAGACGGGTGAGCACTGAAGCTTTCTTT.

This clone was picked up a small number of times. The CDR3 region is CASTTGASYNSPLHF. As DNA, the CDR3 is TGTGCCAGCACCACAGGGGCCTCCTATAATTCACCCCTCCACTTT. This sequence joins TRBV27 and TRBJ1-6; 7 bases are a match to TRBD1. This CDR3 region has 15 residues. V lost 7 bases, J lost 0 bases, and 3 bases stayed unmatched. Germline V lookup: CDR1 MNHEY, CDR2 SMNVEV (reference sequence).